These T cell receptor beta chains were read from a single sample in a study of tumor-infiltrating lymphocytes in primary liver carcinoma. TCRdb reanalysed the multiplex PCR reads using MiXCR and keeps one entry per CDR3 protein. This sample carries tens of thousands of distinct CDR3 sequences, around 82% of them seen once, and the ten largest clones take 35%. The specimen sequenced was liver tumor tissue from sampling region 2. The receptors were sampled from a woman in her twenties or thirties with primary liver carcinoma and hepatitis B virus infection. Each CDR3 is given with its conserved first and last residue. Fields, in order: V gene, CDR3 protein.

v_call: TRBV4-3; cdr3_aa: CATSQDAGSSCNEQSF
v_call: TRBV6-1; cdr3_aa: CAICTVGELFF
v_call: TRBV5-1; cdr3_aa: CASSFNEQGRETQYF
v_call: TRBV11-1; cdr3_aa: CTSNLGLAGEVDNEQFF
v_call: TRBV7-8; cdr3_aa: CVSSFGLGEQYF
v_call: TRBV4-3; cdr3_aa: CANTQERLAGGPTDTQYF
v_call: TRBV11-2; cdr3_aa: CASSLGLVDTGELFF
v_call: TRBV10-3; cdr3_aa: CVISEPVHYNEQFF
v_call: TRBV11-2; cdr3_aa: CAGSARDRERRRWSNTEALF
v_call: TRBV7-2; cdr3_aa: CASSCGVRVGLFF
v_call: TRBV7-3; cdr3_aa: CASNTEGTVNNEQFF
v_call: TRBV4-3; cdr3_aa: CASSQAVSGGHISYEQYF
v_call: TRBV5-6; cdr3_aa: CASGLRGNEQYF
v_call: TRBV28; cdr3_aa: CTSSLWRQGARATQYF
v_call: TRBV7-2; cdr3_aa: CASSLDRGRNEQYF
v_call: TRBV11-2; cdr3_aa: CASSLTFGTSGSLDTQCF
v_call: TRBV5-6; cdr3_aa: CASSLRTGLWQYF
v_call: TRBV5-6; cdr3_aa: CTNSLAPRVTEELFF
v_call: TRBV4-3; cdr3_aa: CASSPRAGGRAGNAQYF
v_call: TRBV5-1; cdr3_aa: CASSSDRWNTEAFF
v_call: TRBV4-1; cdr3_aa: CASSQGPTGGWETQHF
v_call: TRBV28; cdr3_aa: CVSSVPGTDQHF
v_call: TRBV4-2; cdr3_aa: CASSQAGPDDEQFF
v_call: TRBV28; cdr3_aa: CASSSQGQKTQYF
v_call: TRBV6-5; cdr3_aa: CASSFAGTSGSSYVQYF
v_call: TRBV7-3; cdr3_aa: CASSLWDRGNEQFF
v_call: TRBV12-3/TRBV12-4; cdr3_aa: CGSSFPSPSTDTQYF
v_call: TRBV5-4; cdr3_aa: CASSPPETEVDTQYF
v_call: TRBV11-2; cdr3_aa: CASSLVARGTGTQYF
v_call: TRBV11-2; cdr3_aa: CASSSGSNYDEYF
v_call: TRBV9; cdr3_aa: CASSVLNGANVLTF
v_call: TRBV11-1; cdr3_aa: CASSPPPEVRKDSQETQYF
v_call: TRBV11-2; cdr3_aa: CASSPDPLLNTGELLF
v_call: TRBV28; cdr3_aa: CAISDSFYEEYF
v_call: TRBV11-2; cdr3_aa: CASSSGSEGADTQYF
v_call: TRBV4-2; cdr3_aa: CASSELTAQTSRGNSPLHF
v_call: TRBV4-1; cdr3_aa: CASCLNTRTLHGQFF
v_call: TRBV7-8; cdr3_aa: CASSLRGLSTGGLFF
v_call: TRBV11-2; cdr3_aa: CASSRLAGWGYKQFF
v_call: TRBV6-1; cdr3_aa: CARDCLRRSLRFGPQHF
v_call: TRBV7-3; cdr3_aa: CASSLTSGTNNEQFF
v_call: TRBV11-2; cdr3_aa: CAISPWRGKLFF
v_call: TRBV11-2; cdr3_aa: CASNSKRGRLNEAFF
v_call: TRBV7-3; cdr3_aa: CASSSPLAGRCDERYF
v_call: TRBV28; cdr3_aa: CASNSKPCGVSYKQYF
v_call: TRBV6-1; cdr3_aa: CASLKGRLGTSGRSGHLEQFF
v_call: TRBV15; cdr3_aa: CVTSRDWETQYF
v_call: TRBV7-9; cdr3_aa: CASSSRTGFADEKLFF
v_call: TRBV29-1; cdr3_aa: CSMGQGELFF
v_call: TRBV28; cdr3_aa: CACSRGDQPQHF
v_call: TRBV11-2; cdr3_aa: CASSPASDEYF
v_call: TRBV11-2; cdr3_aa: CDSRYAGGRAEAFF
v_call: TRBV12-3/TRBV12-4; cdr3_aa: CASSLQISGGEAFF
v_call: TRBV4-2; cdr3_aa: CASSQDRIAGANVLTF
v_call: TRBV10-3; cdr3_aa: CAIGPTATRDERLF
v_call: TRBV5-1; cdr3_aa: CASSSDSVGQETQNF
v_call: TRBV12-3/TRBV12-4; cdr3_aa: CTSNLSVTSGLEQFF
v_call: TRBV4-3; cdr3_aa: CAISQLVWVGDPDDTQYF
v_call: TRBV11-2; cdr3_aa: CANSSPRVGGPNSGELFF